The clone carrying this TCR beta chain was seen once. Its antigen remains unknown. The data were obtained in a study of OX40 agonist ivuxolimab in advanced cancers. Study-level background: Patients were under 90% male with ages about 23 to 79, mean around 61.

Looked up from germline, CDR1 is KGHSH and CDR2 is LQKENI. This CDR3 is 14 amino acids long. The junction had 7 bases not matched to a gene; V was cut back by 3 bases and J by 6 bases. Using immunoSEQ multiplex PCR, the repertoire was profiled, and TCRdb retains in-frame clones only, with some absent. This table holds some 55,000 clones, approximately 80% found once. Blood draws occurred at baseline, cycle 4 day 1, and cycle 7 day 1. Study findings and constraints: At 0.1 to 3.0 mg/kg and by week 6, clonal expansion occurred in CD4+ and CD8+ blood T cells. Low normalized clonal expansion also occurred in some nonresponding patients.

Sequencing was performed on CD4+ or CD8+ T cells sorted from blood, taken in a trial of the OX40 agonist ivuxolimab. This TCR was recovered from an adult with an advanced solid tumor such as melanoma, head and neck, liver or kidney cancer. This rearrangement joins TRBV18 to TRBJ2-7; 8 nucleotides agree with TRBD1. The CDR3 here is CASSPSVDRGEQYF. CDR3 bases: TGTGCCAGCTCACCGTCGGTAGACAGGGGCGAGCAGTACTTC. The full variable domain, completed using reference TRBV18 and TRBJ2-7, is NAGVMQNPRHLVRRRGQEARLRCSPMKGHSHVYWYRQLPEEGLKFMVYLQKENIIDESGMPKERFSAEFPKEGPSILRIQQVVRGDSAAYFCASSPSVDRGEQYFGPGTRLTVT.